This TCR beta chain was recorded in a study of CD8+ T cells in alopecia areata. General study results and limits: Scalp lesions, especially in alopecia totalis/universalis, had higher clonality than normal scalp. Sequencing of scalp samples also captures resident alphabeta T cells of normal skin. Patients shared TCRs less clearly than mice did, possibly for HLA-related reasons.

This clone has a single count. Its antigen remains unknown. Following RNA extraction, reverse transcription yielded cDNA that acted as the sequencing template. The table came from immunoSEQ multiplex PCR; TCRdb's copy has only in-frame clones and leaves some out. The data hold around 190,000 clones, with 56% observed a single time. PBMCs, the starting material, were the source of sorted CD4+ and CD8+ T cells. CDR1 and CDR2 (germline): MNHEY, SVGAGI. V was cut by 5 bases and J by 7 bases, with 15 bases left in between. CDR3 length: 14 amino acids. The sequence derives from a human donor in good health. The sample was CD8+ T cells sorted from blood. The chain combines TRBV6-5 with TRBJ2-1; tentatively, D is TRBD1 or TRBD2 (5 bases each). CDR3 sequence reads: CASSGDLFGNEQFF. Here the CDR3 DNA reads TGTGCCAGCAGTGGGGACCTTTTTGGGAATGAGCAGTTCTTC.